This TCR beta chain was observed in a study of shared clonotypes between healthy human individuals. Across the study: The donor pool was made up of a couple of women and a few men aged 18 to 49.

All the donors were Caucasian adults who lived in Nashville, Tennessee. This CDR3 is built from 18 residues. Germline CDR1 reads MDHEN; CDR2 reads SYDVKM. Germline trimming cut 6 bases from V and 6 bases from J; bases unmatched to any gene: 15. Every subset's genomic DNA went evenly onto several immunoSEQ plates. With ten immunoSEQ deep assay plates, unsorted PBMC DNA underwent sequencing. Method: immunoSEQ multiplex PCR; TCRdb's copy keeps in-frame clones and lacks some. Here the sample spans roughly 500,000 clones, around 79% being singletons. The V gene is TRBV28, the J gene TRBJ2-7, with TRBD2 matching 15 bases. The TCR originated in a woman in her 40s in good health. Some clones in this sample may be carry-over from other donors' samples. Sequencing was done on a sample of PBMCs. CDR3 nucleotide sequence: TGTGCCAGCAGGATAACGGGACTAGCGGGAGGCTCCGTCATCGAGCAGTACTTC. It yields the protein CASRITGLAGGSVIEQYF.